This T cell receptor (beta chain) was recovered during a study of cytomegalovirus exposure and HLA in healthy donors. Study-wide points: Among the most significant clusters, several appeared linked to common viral pathogens in a later analysis.

For this clone: Its target is not known.

Both 60 Vbeta primers and 13 Jbeta primers went into the PCR. Method: immunoSEQ multiplex PCR; TCRdb's copy keeps in-frame clones and lacks some. The sample has under 170,000 clones; more than 75% are singletons. The CDR3 totals 16 residues. The V and J ends lost 0 bases and 6 bases, in that order; junction bases with no gene match: 5. The V gene's germline CDR1 is MNHNY and CDR2 SVGAGI (reference sequence). The specimen was PBMCs. This TCR came from a human donor in good health. V usage is TRBV6-6 and J usage is TRBJ2-2, with 9 bases identical to TRBD1. The CDR3 is CASSYSSTGGSGELFF. CDR3 nucleotides: TGTGCCAGCAGTTACTCTTCGACAGGGGGTTCCGGGGAGCTGTTTTTT.